This T cell receptor (beta chain) was sequenced during a study of cytomegalovirus exposure and HLA in healthy donors. Study findings and constraints: Presence/absence analyses rested on an assumption that sequencing depth was roughly uniform across donors.

With 60 Vbeta and 13 Jbeta primers, the PCR was carried out. Some clones are missing from TCRdb's copy, which holds only in-frame ones; the method was immunoSEQ multiplex PCR. The sample shows under 250,000 clones, roughly 79% of them seen only once. Trimming took 6 bases from V and 7 from J, leaving 16 bases between them. The germline CDR1 and CDR2 sequences are MGHDK and SYGVNS. There are 14 residues in the CDR3. Regarding this clone: Antigen specificity is unknown.

The chain is built from TRBV25-1 and TRBJ1-5; maybe TRBD1 (5 bases). The receptor was derived from a young man in good health and CMV-seronegative. Sequencing used PBMCs. Here the CDR3 DNA reads TGTGCCAGCAGCCCTACGGGGGTGCGCCAGCCCCAGCATTTT. This sequence encodes CASSPTGVRQPQHF.